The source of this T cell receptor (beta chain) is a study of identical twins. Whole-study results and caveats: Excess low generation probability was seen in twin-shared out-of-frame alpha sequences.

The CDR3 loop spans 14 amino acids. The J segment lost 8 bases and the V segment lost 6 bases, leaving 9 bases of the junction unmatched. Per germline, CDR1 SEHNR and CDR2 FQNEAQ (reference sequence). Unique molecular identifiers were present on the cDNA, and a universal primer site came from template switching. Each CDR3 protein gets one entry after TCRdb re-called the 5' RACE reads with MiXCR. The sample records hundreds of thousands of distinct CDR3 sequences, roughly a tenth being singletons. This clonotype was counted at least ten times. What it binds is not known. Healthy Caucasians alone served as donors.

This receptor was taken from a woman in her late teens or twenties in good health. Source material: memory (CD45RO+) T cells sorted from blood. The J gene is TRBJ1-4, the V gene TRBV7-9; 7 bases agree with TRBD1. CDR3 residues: CASSAQGPGEKLFF. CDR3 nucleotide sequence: TGTGCCAGCAGTGCACAGGGGCCCGGGGAAAAACTGTTTTTT.